The T cell receptor beta chain described here comes from a study of T cell responses to AZD1222 COVID-19 vaccine. Study information: Second-dose intervals of approximately 4 or approximately 12 weeks were pooled.

Study outcomes and limitations: Every sample of the repertoires postdated the peak T cell response. Along spike, vaccine-associated CD4 TCRs were found throughout, with dominance at 160-218 and 743-854. After two AZD1222 doses, spike-specific TCR breadth and depth rose versus day 0.

Method: immunoSEQ multiplex PCR; TCRdb's copy keeps in-frame clones and lacks some. The sample lists 150,000 or so clones, more than 85% occurring once. Germline values: CDR1 SGHRS, CDR2 YFSETQ. The CDR3 extends over 15 amino acids. Trimming took off 0 bases at V and 0 bases at J, with 8 bases between the two ends. Points on this clone: Its antigen remains unknown.

The chain is built from TRBV5-1 and TRBJ2-3; D is uncertain. The clonotype originates from an adult in good health. Sequenced material: peripheral blood, taken on day 0 of AZD1222 vaccination. CDR3 nucleotide sequence: TGCGCCAGCAGCTTGGGGACCACGAGCACAGATACGCAGTATTTT. Amino acid sequence: CASSLGTTSTDTQYF.